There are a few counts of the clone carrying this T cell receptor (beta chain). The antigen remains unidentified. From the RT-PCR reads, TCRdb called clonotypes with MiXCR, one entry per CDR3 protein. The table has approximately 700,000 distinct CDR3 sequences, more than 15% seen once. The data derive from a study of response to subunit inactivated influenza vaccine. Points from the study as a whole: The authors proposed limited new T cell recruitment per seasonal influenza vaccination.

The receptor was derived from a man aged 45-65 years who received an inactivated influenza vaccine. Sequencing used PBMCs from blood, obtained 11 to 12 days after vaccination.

This CDR3 reads CASSQAGRGRVETQYF. The CDR3 DNA reads as TGCGCCAGCAGCCAAGCCGGCAGGGGGCGCGTCGAGACCCAGTACTTC. This sequence joins TRBV4-1 and TRBJ2-5, with TRBD1 matching over 8 bases. With 1 base clipped from V and 5 bases from J, the junction kept 9 bases outside the gene matches. Germline V gene sequence: CDR1 MGHRA, CDR2 YSYEKL. This CDR3 has 16 amino acids.